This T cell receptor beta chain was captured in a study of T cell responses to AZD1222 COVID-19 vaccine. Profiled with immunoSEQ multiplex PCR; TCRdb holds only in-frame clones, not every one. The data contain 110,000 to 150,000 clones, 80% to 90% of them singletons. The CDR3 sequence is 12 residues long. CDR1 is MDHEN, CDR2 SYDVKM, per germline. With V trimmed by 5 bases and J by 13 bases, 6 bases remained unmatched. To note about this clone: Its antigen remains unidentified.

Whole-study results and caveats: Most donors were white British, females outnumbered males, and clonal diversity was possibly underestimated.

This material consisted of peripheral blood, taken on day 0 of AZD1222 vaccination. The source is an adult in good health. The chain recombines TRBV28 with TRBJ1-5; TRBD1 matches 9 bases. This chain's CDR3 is CASSQNRGHQHF. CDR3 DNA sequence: TGTGCCAGCAGTCAAAACAGGGGGCATCAGCATTTT.